These 14 T cell receptor beta chains were all obtained from the same sample, sequenced in a study of CD4 T cells in relation to SARS-CoV-2 and coronaviruses. Their antigen targets remain unknown. CD4+ T cells from unexposed donors were obtained before the COVID-19 pandemic (2011-2018). CD4+ T cells were isolated from the cells after about 11 days of culture. Some clones are missing from TCRdb's copy, which holds only in-frame ones; the method was immunoSEQ multiplex PCR. The table includes around 25,000 clones, 60% to 80% detected once. The sample consisted of CD4+ T cells from PBMCs, cultured in vitro. All receptors come from a human donor in good health.

The rearrangement links TRBV5-1 to TRBJ1-2, with a tentative D call TRBD1 (5 bases). Germline CDR1 reads SGHRS; CDR2 reads YFSETQ. V dropped 1 base and J dropped 7 bases, with 17 bases sitting between them. CDR3 length: 15 amino acids. The CDR3: CASSLSGMSELGYTF. In nucleotides, the CDR3 is TGCGCCAGCAGCTTGTCAGGGATGTCTGAACTTGGCTACACCTTC.

As DNA, the CDR3 is TGTGCCAGCAGCGGTTCTTTAGCAGAGTTCCAGGATACGCAGTATTTT. Amino acids: CASSGSLAEFQDTQYF. The V and J genes are TRBV5-4 and TRBJ2-3; D remains ambiguous. The CDR3 totals 16 residues. V gave up 4 bases and J gave up 6 bases, with 21 bases separating them. Germline V gene data show CDR1 as SGHNT and CDR2 as YYREEE (reference sequence). The whole variable domain, remainder taken from reference TRBV5-4 and TRBJ2-3, is ETGVTQSPTHLIKTRGQQVTLRCSSQSGHNTVSWYQQALGQGPQFIFQYYREEENGRGNFPPRFSGLQFPNYSSELNVNALELDDSALYLCASSGSLAEFQDTQYFGPGTRLTVL.

The CDR3: CASSLTAGGPTDTQYF. The CDR3, as DNA: TGCGCCAGCAGCTTAACAGCGGGGGGGCCGACAGATACGCAGTATTTT. The chain carries TRBV5-1 and TRBJ2-3; 10 bases are shared with TRBD2. Trimming at V came to 2 bases and at J to 3 bases, leaving 6 bases not matched to a gene. Germline V lookup: CDR1 SGHRS, CDR2 YFSETQ. This CDR3 has 16 amino acids.

This clone was picked up one time. CDR3 amino acids: CASKGGTANYGYTF. The DNA of the CDR3 is TGTGCCAGTAAGGGGGGGACCGCTAACTATGGCTACACCTTC. This sequence joins TRBV19 and TRBJ1-2; D possibly corresponds to TRBD1 (6 bases). Germline V gene lookup returns CDR1 LNHDA and CDR2 SQIVND (reference sequence). The CDR3 has 14 residues. V was cut by 7 bases and J by 0 bases, with 12 bases left in between.

The gene calls are TRBV19 and TRBJ2-4, with D possibly being TRBD2 (5 bases). The CDR3 is 11 residues long. V gave up 0 bases and J gave up 13 bases, with 7 bases separating them. Germline assignment: CDR1 LNHDA and CDR2 SQIVND (reference sequence). CDR3 region: CASSIDGKQYF. CDR3 in DNA: TGTGCCAGTAGTATAGACGGGAAGCAGTACTTC.

V gene TRBV2 combines with J gene TRBJ2-1; D gene uncertain. The germline V and J ends were trimmed by 4 bases and 9 bases, with 7 bases remaining between them. Germline CDR1 reads SNHLY; CDR2 reads FYNNEI. This CDR3 contains 11 residues. The CDR3 reads CASSVRVEQFF. As DNA, the CDR3 is TGTGCCAGCAGTGTCCGGGTTGAGCAGTTCTTC.

The V call is TRBV7-6, the J call TRBJ2-1; 13 nucleotides align to TRBD2. From germline, CDR1 is SGHVS and CDR2 FNYEAQ. With 5 bases clipped from V and 9 bases from J, the junction kept 13 bases outside the gene matches. CDR3 length: 17 amino acids. The CDR3 spells CASSPRTSGRVWGEQFF. DNA of the CDR3: TGTGCCAGCAGCCCCCGGACTAGCGGGAGAGTATGGGGTGAGCAGTTCTTC. Drawing the rest from reference TRBV7-6 and TRBJ2-1, the complete variable domain is GAGVSQSPRYKVTKRGQDVALRCDPISGHVSLYWYRQALGQGPEFLTYFNYEAQQDKSGLPNDRFSAERPEGSISTLTIQRTEQRDSAMYRCASSPRTSGRVWGEQFFGPGTRLTVL.

The genes are TRBV11-2 and TRBJ2-2; D could derive from TRBD1 or TRBD2 (5 bases each). Trimming stripped 5 bases from V and 4 bases from J, with 11 bases between. CDR1 is SGHAT and CDR2 is FQNNGV in the germline V gene. This CDR3 has 14 residues. The CDR3 loop is CASSPGRLTGELFF. CDR3 bases: TGTGCCAGCAGCCCGGGACGGCTCACCGGGGAGCTGTTTTTT.

This clone was counted between two and nine times. The chain has TRBV9 and TRBJ2-1; a weak D match, TRBD2 (6 bases). This CDR3 comprises 15 residues. V lost 0 bases and J 10 bases, leaving 17 bases between the germline ends. Germline V gene sequence: CDR1 SGDLS, CDR2 YYNGEE. The CDR3 DNA is TGTGCCAGCAGCGTAGGAGGCGGGGACCGCAGAGAGCAGTTCTTC. This gives the protein CASSVGGGDRREQFF.

V usage is TRBV3-1 (or the pseudogene TRBV3-2) and J usage is TRBJ2-5; no clear D gene. The germline V gene has CDR1 LGHDT and CDR2 YNNKEL (reference sequence). V gave up 0 bases and J gave up 5 bases, with 7 bases separating them. The CDR3 consists of 13 residues. DNA of the CDR3: TGTGCCAGCAGCCAAGATCTTGGGGAGACCCAGTACTTC. Protein product: CASSQDLGETQYF.

This clone came up once. The CDR3 loop reads CASRGGRAGGQYEQFF. The CDR3, as DNA: TGTGCCAGTAGAGGCGGGAGAGCGGGAGGCCAGTATGAGCAGTTCTTC. The rearrangement joins TRBV19 to TRBJ2-1, with 9 positions matching TRBD2. V was pared by 6 bases and J by 8 bases, with 14 bases of the junction left unmatched. The CDR3 is 16 residues long. Germline values: CDR1 LNHDA, CDR2 SQIVND (reference sequence).

The chain employs TRBV5-5 and TRBJ1-4; a weak D match, TRBD1 (5 bases). The CDR3 covers 14 residues. The germline V and J ends were trimmed by 2 bases and 8 bases, with 13 bases remaining between them. Germline V gene data show CDR1 as SGHKS and CDR2 as YYEKEE (reference sequence). CDR3 sequence (DNA): TGTGCCAGCAGCTTACTTCCGGAGGGGGAAAAACTGTTTTTT. It codes for CASSLLPEGEKLFF.

The chain recombines TRBV6-2 or TRBV6-3 with TRBJ1-2; D gene uncertain. Germline CDR1 MNHEY, CDR2 SVGEGT. The germline V and J ends were trimmed by 3 bases and 8 bases, with 16 bases remaining between them. The CDR3 contains 14 residues. The CDR3 loop is CASSYSGLVGGYTF. DNA of the CDR3: TGTGCCAGCAGTTATTCGGGTTTGGTAGGCGGCTACACCTTC.

The CDR3 region has the DNA TGCGCCAGCAGCCCCGGAACCGGTCGTTCATGGAATGAGCAGTTCTTC. It encodes CASSPGTGRSWNEQFF. The V call is TRBV4-3, the J call TRBJ2-1, with unresolved D. This CDR3 region has 16 residues. Germline V lookup: CDR1 LGHNA, CDR2 YSLEER. The V end lost 4 bases, the J end lost 7 bases, and 20 bases lay between the germline ends.